These T cell receptor beta chains were read from a single sample in a study of blood T cell repertoires in COVID-19. Repertoires were generated with immunoSEQ multiplex PCR, while TCRdb's copy carries only in-frame clones and drops some. The sample gives some 260,000 clones, roughly 80% of which show up once; more than 7% is in the top ten. Sequencing was performed on peripheral blood. The receptors were gathered from an elderly man with acute or convalescent COVID-19. Both conserved end residues are part of each CDR3. A D gene is named only where the DNA matches it firmly. Clone size is shown for a subset of rows, as once, few, many or a class of expanded clone.

V gene,clone size,D gene,J gene,CDR3 DNA,CDR3 protein
TRBV2,NA,TRBD1,TRBJ2-7,TGTGCCAGCAGTTCTATCCCTGGGACAGGGAGACCTCGAGAGCAGTACTTC,CASSSIPGTGRPREQYF
TRBV30,NA,TRBD1,TRBJ1-2,TGTGCCTGGACACCGGACAGGGGTCCCTATGGCTACACCTTC,CAWTPDRGPYGYTF
TRBV6-5,NA,TRBD1,TRBJ2-1,TGTGCCAGCACCGGGACAGGAAGAGGTGACCAGTTCTTC,CASTGTGRGDQFF
TRBV2,NA,NA,TRBJ2-3,TGTGCCAGCAGACCGGACTACGCAGTGGATACGCAGTATTTT,CASRPDYAVDTQYF
TRBV12-3/TRBV12-4,NA,TRBD1,TRBJ2-7,TGTGCCAGCAGTGCAGACAGGGACGAGCAGTACTTC,CASSADRDEQYF
TRBV4-1,once,NA,TRBJ2-6,TGCGCCAGCAGCCAAGTCGACTTGGACAGCTTCTCTGGGGCCAACGTCCTGACTTTC,CASSQVDLDSFSGANVLTF
TRBV12-3/TRBV12-4,NA,NA,TRBJ2-7,TGTGCCAGCAGTCCCCAGGACGAGCAGTACTTC,CASSPQDEQYF
TRBV19,NA,NA,TRBJ1-2,TGTGCCAGCAGGTGGGCACAGGGACATCCTAACTATGGCTACACCTTC,CASRWAQGHPNYGYTF
TRBV27,NA,NA,TRBJ1-6,TGTGCCAGCAGTTCGAGGGTCCAAAGAACCTATAATTCACCCCTCCACTTT,CASSSRVQRTYNSPLHF
TRBV7-2,NA,NA,TRBJ2-5,TGTGCCAGCAGCTTAGGGTCAGCCAGGAGGGCAGAGACCCAGTACTTC,CASSLGSARRAETQYF
TRBV2,many,NA,TRBJ1-4,TGTGCCAGCAGAGAGGCGGGGATTAACGAAAAACTGTTTTTT,CASREAGINEKLFF
TRBV30,NA,NA,TRBJ1-1,TGTGCCTGGACCAGACAGGTTAACACTGAAGCTTTCTTT,CAWTRQVNTEAFF
TRBV10-1,NA,NA,TRBJ1-4,TGCGCCAGCAGTGAGTCATCGAATGAAAAACTGTTTTTT,CASSESSNEKLFF
TRBV19,NA,NA,TRBJ2-7,TGTGCCAGTAGTCAACAGGGAGTCTACGAGCAGTACTTC,CASSQQGVYEQYF
TRBV25-1,NA,TRBD2,TRBJ2-1,TGTGCCAGCAGTTGGGCGGGAGGGCTGGCTTACAATGAGCAGTTCTTC,CASSWAGGLAYNEQFF
TRBV6-5,NA,NA,TRBJ2-7,TGTGCCAGCGTCCCCCCGTTGACAGCCTCCTACGAGCAGTACTTC,CASVPPLTASYEQYF